These 21 T cell receptor beta chains share one sample of origin, sequenced in a study of beta chain features in type 1 diabetes. The sequenced template was cDNA made from the entire isolated RNA. Assay used: immunoSEQ multiplex PCR; TCRdb lists only in-frame clones, some missing. The sample shows tens of thousands of clones, 45% to 50% of them seen only once. The sequenced sample consisted of central memory CD4+ T cells from blood. All receptors come from a woman younger than 35 in good health.

This clone has a handful of counts. This chain uses TRBV5-4 with TRBJ1-1; TRBD1 is a possible D gene (6 bases). From germline, CDR1 is SGHNT and CDR2 YYREEE (reference sequence). With 5 bases removed from V and 1 base from J, the gap between germline ends came to 9 bases. The CDR3 length is 13 residues. CDR3 sequence (DNA): TGTGCCAGCAGTCGGACAGAGAACACTGAAGCTTTCTTT. Amino acid sequence: CASSRTENTEAFF.

The chain links TRBV19 to TRBJ2-1; the match to TRBD1 covers 10 bases. CDR3 size: 14 residues. V gave up 7 bases and J gave up 6 bases; unmatched junction bases: 6. Looked up from germline, CDR1 is LNHDA and CDR2 is SQIVND (reference sequence). CDR3 protein: CASIRDRGFNEQFF. CDR3 DNA: TGTGCCAGTATCCGGGACAGGGGCTTCAATGAGCAGTTCTTC.

This clone was observed a handful of times. As DNA, the CDR3 is TGTGCCAGCAGCTTTGACAGCTCCTACGAGCAGTACTTC. Protein: CASSFDSSYEQYF. This chain joins TRBV12-1 and TRBJ2-7; the tabulated D call, TRBD1, remains unverified against the DNA. TRBV12-1 has pseudogene status. There are 13 residues in the CDR3.

This clone has only a few counts. The chain links TRBV5-6 to TRBJ2-7; 7 nucleotides line up with TRBD1. The germline V gene has CDR1 SGHDT and CDR2 YYEEEE. J was trimmed by 3 bases and V by 4 bases; bases with no gene match: 10. The CDR3 is 15 residues long. The CDR3, as DNA: TGTGCCAGCAGCGGCACAGGGGAAGCGGTCTACGAGCAGTACTTC. Its translation: CASSGTGEAVYEQYF.

In its sample, this clone was seen a few times. V is TRBV30 and J is TRBJ2-1; D uncertain. Germline V gene lookup returns CDR1 GTSNPN and CDR2 SVGIG (reference sequence). V was cut by 3 bases and J by 6 bases, with 15 bases left in between. The CDR3 has 14 amino acids. In DNA form, the CDR3 reads TGTGCCTGGAGCGTTTACTGGAGTGGCAATGAGCAGTTCTTC. This codes for CAWSVYWSGNEQFF.

The rearrangement uses TRBV10-3 and TRBJ2-5, with TRBD1 matching over 7 bases. The V gene's germline CDR1 is ENHRY and CDR2 SYGVKD. Trimming cost V 6 bases and J 1 base; bases outside gene matches: 5. The CDR3 has 14 amino acids. Written as DNA, the CDR3 is TGTGCCATCAGGGACGACAGGGTCCAAGAGACCCAGTACTTC. It specifies CAIRDDRVQETQYF.

This clone showed up just a few times. V usage is TRBV19 and J usage is TRBJ1-1; no clear D gene. V was cut by 3 bases and J by 7 bases, with 12 bases left in between. The CDR3 runs 13 residues. Germline-derived CDR1 and CDR2 are LNHDA and SQIVND (reference sequence). The CDR3 DNA is TGTGCCAGTAGTATTACCGGTACTGGTGAAGCTTTCTTT. Translated: CASSITGTGEAFF.

CDR3 sequence: CASSLGPKNSNTGELFF. In DNA, the CDR3 is TGCGCCAGCAGCTTGGGCCCCAAAAACTCGAACACCGGGGAGCTGTTTTTT. This rearrangement joins TRBV5-1 to TRBJ2-2; D not resolved. With 0 bases removed from V and 0 bases from J, the gap between germline ends came to 12 bases. Germline CDR1 is SGHRS and CDR2 is YFSETQ. This CDR3 has 17 amino acids.

The chain links TRBV5-1 to TRBJ1-6; D possibly corresponds to TRBD1 (5 bases). Germline CDR1 is SGHRS and CDR2 is YFSETQ. The CDR3 runs 13 residues. Trimming took off 4 bases at V and 7 bases at J, with 9 bases between the two ends. As DNA, the CDR3 is TGCGCCAGCAGCCAGGACACCAATTCACCCCTCCACTTT. This sequence encodes CASSQDTNSPLHF. The full variable domain, with the rest looked up from reference TRBV5-1 and TRBJ1-6, is KAGVTQTPRYLIKTRGQQVTLSCSPISGHRSVSWYQQTPGQGLQFLFEYFSETQRNKGNFPGRFSGRQFSNSRSEMNVSTLELGDSALYLCASSQDTNSPLHFGNGTRLTVT.

The chain uses TRBV6-5 and TRBJ2-3; 8 nucleotides match TRBD1. Germline loops: CDR1 MNHEY, CDR2 SVGAGI. With V trimmed by 6 bases and J by 5 bases, 7 bases remained unmatched. The CDR3 loop spans 14 amino acids. CDR3 DNA: TGTGCCAGCAGACCAGACAGGGGACGAGATACGCAGTATTTT. Residues: CASRPDRGRDTQYF.

This clone was counted only a few times. J is TRBJ2-1 and V is TRBV15, with 9 bases that match TRBD1. Germline V gene sequence: CDR1 LNHNV, CDR2 YYDKDF (reference sequence). The CDR3 runs to 13 residues. V shed 4 bases and J 13 bases; nucleotides not matched to a gene: 8. The CDR3 DNA reads as TGTGCCACCAGCATGGGGCGGGACAGGGTTCAGTTCTTC. Its protein is CATSMGRDRVQFF.

V gene TRBV6-5 combines with J gene TRBJ1-5, with D perhaps TRBD1 (6 bases). The V gene's germline CDR1 is MNHEY and CDR2 SVGAGI. The V end lost 5 bases, the J end lost 8 bases, and 13 bases lay between the germline ends. This CDR3 comprises 13 residues. In DNA, the CDR3 is TGTGCCAGCAGTCGGACAGAGAAGGAGCCCCAGCATTTT. Translated: CASSRTEKEPQHF.

This clone was detected a few times. The chain carries TRBV5-4 and TRBJ2-1; D may be TRBD1 (6 bases). The CDR3 is made up of 13 amino acids. V lost 2 bases and J lost 9, with 12 bases in between. Germline loops: CDR1 SGHNT, CDR2 YYREEE (reference sequence). The CDR3 sequence: CASSFQQGREQFF. Here the CDR3 DNA reads TGTGCCAGCAGCTTTCAACAGGGACGTGAGCAGTTCTTC.

This clone was seen a handful of times. This chain uses TRBV2 with TRBJ2-6, with D unresolved. This CDR3 region has 14 residues. CDR1 SNHLY and CDR2 FYNNEI come from the germline V gene. Trimming removed 3 bases from V and 0 bases from J, with 3 bases in between. CDR3 bases: TGTGCCAGCAGTGAGGCCTCTGGGGCCAACGTCCTGACTTTC. This sequence encodes CASSEASGANVLTF.

This clone was detected only once. The gene calls are TRBV9 and TRBJ2-7, with a tentative D call TRBD1 (6 bases). The V end lost 3 bases, the J end lost 3 bases, and 13 bases lay between the germline ends. The germline V gene encodes CDR1 SGDLS and CDR2 YYNGEE. CDR3 length equals 14 residues. The CDR3 region has the DNA TGTGCCAGCAGCGCCTCGGGACAAAGCTACGAGCAGTACTTC. Translated: CASSASGQSYEQYF. Based on the CDR3 plus reference TRBV9 and TRBJ2-7, the full variable domain is DSGVTQTPKHLITATGQRVTLRCSPRSGDLSVYWYQQSLDQGLQFLIQYYNGEERAKGNILERFSAQQFPDLHSELNLSSLELGDSALYFCASSASGQSYEQYFGPGTRLTVT.

The genes are TRBV23-1 and TRBJ1-5; no clear D. TRBV23-1 is an ORF, with its function uncertain. V lost 0 bases and J 1 base, leaving 10 bases between the germline ends. The length of the CDR3 is 16 residues. The CDR3 DNA is TGCGCCAGCAGTCAATCGAAACTCGGGAGCAATCAGCCCCAGCATTTT. Protein: CASSQSKLGSNQPQHF.

V and J are TRBV6-5 and TRBJ2-5; 8 nucleotides align to TRBD1. The CDR3 length is 14 residues. With 6 bases clipped from V and 2 bases from J, the junction kept 5 bases outside the gene matches. The germline V gene encodes CDR1 MNHEY and CDR2 SVGAGI. Written as DNA, the CDR3 is TGTGCCAGCAGGGACAGGGCCGCGCAAGAGACCCAGTACTTC. Protein product: CASRDRAAQETQYF.

Only one count was recorded for this clone. The gene calls are TRBV5-4 and TRBJ2-7, with D maybe TRBD2 (6 bases). V was cut by 3 bases and J by 0 bases, with 19 bases left in between. The CDR3 has 17 amino acids. The germline V gene has CDR1 SGHNT and CDR2 YYREEE (reference sequence). The CDR3, as DNA: TGTGCCAGCAGCTCTCCATCCGGGACTCCCTCCTCCTACGAGCAGTACTTC. Amino acid sequence: CASSSPSGTPSSYEQYF.

The gene calls are TRBV18 and TRBJ2-7, with 8 bases aligning to TRBD2. V shed 5 bases and J 1 base; nucleotides not matched to a gene: 10. The CDR3 extends over 16 amino acids. Germline CDR1 and CDR2: KGHSH and LQKENI. The CDR3 here is CASSSGSGGASYEQYF. CDR3 DNA sequence: TGTGCCAGCTCAAGTGGCTCGGGAGGGGCGTCCTACGAGCAGTACTTC.

The CDR3 coding sequence is TGTGCCTGTACCCGGGACAGGGCCCCCTACGAGCAGTACTTC. It is translated as CACTRDRAPYEQYF. The gene calls are TRBV30 and TRBJ2-7; 9 nucleotides agree with TRBD1. With V trimmed by 6 bases and J by 2 bases, 8 bases remained unmatched. This CDR3 is 14 amino acids long. Germline V gives CDR1 GTSNPN, CDR2 SVGIG (reference sequence).

The V call is TRBV2, the J call TRBJ1-2; 8 positions match TRBD1. CDR3 length equals 14 residues. The junction had 5 bases not matched to a gene; V was cut back by 6 bases and J by 2 bases. In germline, CDR1 is SNHLY, CDR2 FYNNEI. The CDR3 region has the DNA TGTGCCAGCAGAGGACAGGGTGGAAACTATGGCTACACCTTC. Translated, it gives CASRGQGGNYGYTF.